This T cell receptor (beta chain) was sequenced for a study of cytomegalovirus exposure and HLA in healthy donors. Background on the study: T cells numbering around 200 million yielded more than 100 million unique TCR beta sequences in an earlier analysis. Study-wide points: Listed as cytomegalovirus-associated were more than 150 TCR beta chains. Donors belonging to an Asian-associated ancestry cluster reportedly showed fewer N-insertions in productive TCRs than the roughly 700-donor mean, according to what a later analysis found. The study reported that TCR beta sequences accurately predicted HLA-A and HLA-B alleles in most subjects.

Germline CDR1 and CDR2: MNHNS and SASEGT. The V gene lost 2 bases and the J gene lost 1 base, with 6 bases spanning the gap. CDR3 length: 14 residues. With 60 Vbeta and 13 Jbeta primers, the PCR was carried out. Repertoires were generated with immunoSEQ multiplex PCR, while TCRdb's copy carries only in-frame clones and drops some. The sample lists under 200,000 clones, approximately 81% occurring once. This clone was detected only once. Its specificity is unknown. The receptor's source is a woman under 30 in good health and CMV-seronegative. Sequencing used PBMCs. This rearrangement joins TRBV6-1 to TRBJ1-3; the D is unclear. The CDR3 protein is CASSESPSGNTIYF. The DNA for the CDR3 is TGTGCCAGCAGTGAAAGCCCTTCTGGAAACACCATATATTTT.